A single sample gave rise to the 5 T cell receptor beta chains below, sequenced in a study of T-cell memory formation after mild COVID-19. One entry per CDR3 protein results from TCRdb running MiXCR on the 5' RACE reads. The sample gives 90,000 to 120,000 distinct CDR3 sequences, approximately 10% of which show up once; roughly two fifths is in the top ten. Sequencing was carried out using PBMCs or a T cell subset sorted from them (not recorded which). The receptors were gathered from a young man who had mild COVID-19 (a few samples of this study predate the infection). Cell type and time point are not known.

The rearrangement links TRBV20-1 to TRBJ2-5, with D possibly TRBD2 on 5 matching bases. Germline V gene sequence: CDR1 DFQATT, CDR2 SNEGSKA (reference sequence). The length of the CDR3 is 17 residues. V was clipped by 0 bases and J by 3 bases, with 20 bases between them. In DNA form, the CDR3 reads TGCAGTGCTAGAGATCCGGGCCTGAGGACTGGAAAAGAGACCCAGTACTTC. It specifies CSARDPGLRTGKETQYF.

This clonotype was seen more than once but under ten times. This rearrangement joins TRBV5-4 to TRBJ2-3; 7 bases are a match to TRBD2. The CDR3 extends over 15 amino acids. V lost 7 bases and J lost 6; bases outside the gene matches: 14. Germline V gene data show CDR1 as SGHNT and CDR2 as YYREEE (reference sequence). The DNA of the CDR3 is TGTGCCAGCCGGGGAAGAGCGGGGCCGCCGGATACGCAGTATTTT. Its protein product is CASRGRAGPPDTQYF.

In DNA form, the CDR3 reads TGTGCCAGCAGCTCGGATAGCGGGGGGGCAATGGAGCAGTACTTC. This gives the protein CASSSDSGGAMEQYF. This chain links TRBV7-2 with TRBJ2-7, with 11 bases identical to TRBD2. CDR3 length: 15 amino acids. V lost 4 bases to trimming and J lost 7 bases; unmatched junction nucleotides: 9. Germline lookup yields CDR1 SGHTA and CDR2 FQGNSA.

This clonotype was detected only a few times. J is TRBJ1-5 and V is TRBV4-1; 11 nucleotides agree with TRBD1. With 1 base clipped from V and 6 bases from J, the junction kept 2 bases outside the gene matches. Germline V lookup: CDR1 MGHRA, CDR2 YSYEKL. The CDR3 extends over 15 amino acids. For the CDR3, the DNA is TGCGCCAGCAGCCAAGGGGGACAGGGGGTTCAGCCCCAGCATTTT. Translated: CASSQGGQGVQPQHF.

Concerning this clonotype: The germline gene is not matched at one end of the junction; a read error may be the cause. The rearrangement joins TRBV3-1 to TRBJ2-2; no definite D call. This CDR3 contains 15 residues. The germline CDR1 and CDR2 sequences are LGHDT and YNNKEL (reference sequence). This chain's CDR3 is CAISQDPTWTGELFF. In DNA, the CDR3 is TGTGCCATCAGCCAAGACCCGACTTGGACCGGGGAGCTGTTTTTT.